Listed below are T cell receptor beta chains from one sample, sequenced in a study of T cells in Graves' hyperthyroidism and ophthalmopathy. TCRdb redid the calling of the multiplex PCR reads with MiXCR, one entry per CDR3 protein. Of hundreds of thousands of distinct CDR3 sequences detected, approximately 15% appear once; the ten largest clones hold roughly a tenth. Sequencing was performed on blood. The source is a woman between 18 and 29 years old with Graves' hyperthyroidism. Both conserved end residues are trimmed from each CDR3. The order of the fields is CDR3 protein, V gene.

cdr3_aa: ASSISSTLSEQF
v_call: TRBV19

cdr3_aa: ASSPQMEAGGAF
v_call: TRBV18

cdr3_aa: ASSLGPGENCF
v_call: TRBV11-2

cdr3_aa: ASSPTEGWSYNEQF
v_call: TRBV12-3/TRBV12-4

cdr3_aa: ASSYEPGTGALFNYGYT
v_call: TRBV6-2/TRBV6-3

cdr3_aa: ASSLQVATYEQY
v_call: TRBV28

cdr3_aa: ASSTTGGGNTEAF
v_call: TRBV19

cdr3_aa: ASSQGGARTGELF
v_call: TRBV4-1

cdr3_aa: ASREPLAPYNEQF
v_call: TRBV28

cdr3_aa: ASSLRTLHEQF
v_call: TRBV11-2

cdr3_aa: ATSSAWGDTEAF
v_call: TRBV15

cdr3_aa: ASSRVIGVGNEQF
v_call: TRBV18

cdr3_aa: ASSIDSSGSLGPYNEQF
v_call: TRBV19

cdr3_aa: ASSEGHSNTEAF
v_call: TRBV9

cdr3_aa: ASTSHPGSPYGYT
v_call: TRBV27

cdr3_aa: ASSIDRGWEDGYT
v_call: TRBV19

cdr3_aa: ASSYSLVSADTQY
v_call: TRBV28

cdr3_aa: ASSLAGLRGEAYEQY
v_call: TRBV5-1

cdr3_aa: ASSGTGGRTGELF
v_call: TRBV18

cdr3_aa: AWSVIAGGNAGELF
v_call: TRBV30

cdr3_aa: ASRIGLAGTQF
v_call: TRBV9

cdr3_aa: ASTSRVSYNEQF
v_call: TRBV6-1

cdr3_aa: ASSMTGPHTEAF
v_call: TRBV2

cdr3_aa: ATSSGSSEAYNEQF
v_call: TRBV15

cdr3_aa: ATTTGAPNTGELF
v_call: TRBV24-1

cdr3_aa: SAIPVAGALETQY
v_call: TRBV20-1

cdr3_aa: SAERRGADTQY
v_call: TRBV20-1

cdr3_aa: ASSQPATNEKLF
v_call: TRBV4-1

cdr3_aa: ASSRDGYGGSNQPQH
v_call: TRBV6-1

cdr3_aa: ASRTLLAGASYEQY
v_call: TRBV6-2/TRBV6-3

cdr3_aa: ASSQGPKRNTDTQY
v_call: TRBV14

cdr3_aa: ASSSLTGFNSPLH
v_call: TRBV12-3/TRBV12-4

cdr3_aa: SVVGANTDTQY
v_call: TRBV29-1

cdr3_aa: ASSISVSGNQPQH
v_call: TRBV19

cdr3_aa: ASSPPTSRSEQF
v_call: TRBV7-3

cdr3_aa: ASREAGGTQY
v_call: TRBV2

cdr3_aa: ASSLKPPDNYNEQF
v_call: TRBV5-4

cdr3_aa: SVVGSGRAGANVLT
v_call: TRBV29-1

cdr3_aa: ASSEAVSVELTGELF
v_call: TRBV2

cdr3_aa: ASSLWDRPDYGYT
v_call: TRBV3-1

cdr3_aa: ASSLGGREDYGYT
v_call: TRBV7-8

cdr3_aa: ASSPGLSGGVGTDTQY
v_call: TRBV11-3

cdr3_aa: AWGFQQQF
v_call: TRBV30

cdr3_aa: ASKEGSAEKLF
v_call: TRBV5-1

cdr3_aa: ASSQEGGPPRETQY
v_call: TRBV4-1

cdr3_aa: ASSQYINQPQH
v_call: TRBV3-1

cdr3_aa: SASRDTNSPLH
v_call: TRBV20-1

cdr3_aa: ASSEFGGGNQPQH
v_call: TRBV2

cdr3_aa: ASSVTYGGADTQY
v_call: TRBV7-6

cdr3_aa: ASTWLGAYSNQPQH
v_call: TRBV12-3/TRBV12-4

cdr3_aa: ASSQAAWVFPEQY
v_call: TRBV3-1

cdr3_aa: AISEGSSSYEQY
v_call: TRBV10-3